One sample yielded the 10 T cell receptor beta chains listed below, sequenced in a study of T cell changes during pregnancy in multiple sclerosis. Assay used: immunoSEQ multiplex PCR; TCRdb lists only in-frame clones, some missing. The sample has about 40,000 clones, 75% to 90% seen once; the top ten hold roughly 5%. This material consisted of peripheral blood, taken in the first trimester of pregnancy. The receptors shown here come from a female donor in good health, enrolled as a control in a pregnancy study.

The chain recombines TRBV7-9 with TRBJ1-2; 7 bases map to TRBD1. The germline CDR1 and CDR2 sequences are SEHNR and FQNEAQ (reference sequence). CDR3 length: 15 residues. V trimming: 5 bases; J trimming: 6 bases; junction bases outside the gene matches: 12. The CDR3 spells CASSQSTGVRDGYTF. DNA of the CDR3: TGTGCCAGCAGCCAGAGTACAGGGGTCCGGGATGGCTACACCTTC. The variable domain in full, completed from reference TRBV7-9 and TRBJ1-2, reads DTGVSQNPRHKITKRGQNVTFRCDPISEHNRLYWYRQTLGQGPEFLTYFQNEAQLEKSRLLSDRFSAERPKGSFSTLEIQRTEQGDSAMYLCASSQSTGVRDGYTFGSGTRLTVV.

V is TRBV10-3 and J is TRBJ2-1, with TRBD2 identical over 12 bases. The CDR3 has 15 amino acids. The germline V gene encodes CDR1 ENHRY and CDR2 SYGVKD. J was trimmed by 2 bases and V by 6 bases; bases with no gene match: 2. The CDR3 is CAISPSGGAYNEQFF. CDR3 DNA sequence: TGTGCCATCAGCCCTAGCGGGGGGGCCTACAATGAGCAGTTCTTC.

As concerns this clone: One end of the junction does not line up with germline, which may come from a read error. The V and J genes are TRBV4-1 and TRBJ2-7; D might be TRBD2 (6 bases). Germline loops: CDR1 MGHRA, CDR2 YSYEKL. The CDR3 contains 15 residues. CDR3: CASSQDLASSYEQYF. The DNA for the CDR3 is TGTGCCAGCAGCCAAGATCTAGCGAGCTCCTACGAGCAGTACTTC.

The rearrangement links TRBV4-2 to TRBJ2-1; the D is unclear. Germline V gene sequence: CDR1 LGHNA, CDR2 YNFKEQ. This CDR3 has 14 residues. Trimming took off 0 bases at V and 5 bases at J, with 8 bases between the two ends. The CDR3 protein is CASSQDLEDNEQFF. Written as DNA, the CDR3 is TGTGCCAGCAGCCAAGATCTAGAGGACAATGAGCAGTTCTTC.

The chain couples TRBV7-9 to TRBJ2-5; TRBD1 matches at 8 bases. Germline V gene data show CDR1 as SEHNR and CDR2 as FQNEAQ (reference sequence). This CDR3 comprises 14 residues. Losses at the gene ends were 6 bases for V and 1 base for J; bases not matched to a gene: 4. The CDR3 is CASRVDRAQETQYF. The CDR3, as DNA: TGTGCCAGCAGAGTGGACAGGGCCCAAGAGACCCAGTACTTC.

The chain carries TRBV29-1 and TRBJ2-3; possibly TRBD2 for D (5 bases). The CDR3 runs to 14 residues. Germline V gene data show CDR1 as SQVTM and CDR2 as ANQGSEA. V was shortened by 5 bases and J by 4 bases, with 16 bases between the two germline ends. The CDR3 here is CSVTRAGVADTQYF. The CDR3 coding sequence is TGCAGCGTTACTAGGGCGGGCGTTGCAGATACGCAGTATTTT.

By its share, this clone is medium-sized (0.01 to 0.1%). The chain links TRBV6-1 to TRBJ2-5, with 10 bases matching TRBD2. This CDR3 spans 15 amino acids. V trimming: 2 bases; J trimming: 3 bases; junction bases outside the gene matches: 3. CDR1 MNHNS and CDR2 SASEGT come from the germline V gene. DNA for the CDR3: TGTGCCAGCAGTGAACTAGCGGGGGCCGAAGAGACCCAGTACTTC. Translating it yields CASSELAGAEETQYF.

This chain links TRBV6-1 with TRBJ2-3, with D perhaps matching TRBD1 (5 bases). V was clipped by 4 bases and J by 2 bases, with 10 bases between them. The length of the CDR3 is 14 residues. The germline CDR1 and CDR2 sequences are MNHNS and SASEGT. The chain's CDR3 is CASSVNRFTDTQYF. In DNA form, the CDR3 reads TGTGCCAGCAGTGTGAACAGGTTCACAGATACGCAGTATTTT.

The V and J genes are TRBV4-3 and TRBJ2-1; possible D gene TRBD2, 6 bases. CDR1 and CDR2 from the germline V gene are LGHNA and YSLEER. V was cut by 0 bases and J by 6 bases, with 15 bases left in between. The CDR3 length is 16 residues. The CDR3 reads CASSQDIGGGGNEQFF. The CDR3 DNA sequence: TGCGCCAGCAGCCAAGATATCGGGGGAGGAGGCAATGAGCAGTTCTTC.

This clone turned up a few times. The chain joins TRBV19 to TRBJ1-4, with D possibly TRBD1 on 6 matching bases. This CDR3 is built from 15 residues. CDR1 is LNHDA and CDR2 is SQIVND in the germline V gene (reference sequence). Trimming removed 7 bases at V and 7 bases at J, with 19 bases between. The CDR3 DNA reads TGTGCCAGTAACGGGGGGGCAGGTTTTGGTGAAAAACTGTTTTTT. Its translation is CASNGGAGFGEKLFF.